This T cell receptor (beta chain) was obtained from a study of OX40 agonist ivuxolimab in advanced cancers. V dropped 2 bases and J dropped 5; count of bases not matched to a gene: 7. The CDR3 extends over 15 amino acids. The germline CDR1 and CDR2 sequences are SGHRS and YFSETQ. It was autoimmune disease history or systemic immunosuppression that excluded patients. With respect to this clone: Its target is unknown.

The data were produced by immunoSEQ multiplex PCR, yet TCRdb's version contains in-frame clones alone and is incomplete. The data contain about 47,000 clones, roughly 84% of them singletons. Study-wide results and limits: Expansion of clones was among the lowest in partial responders at 0.1-3.0 mg/kg. Normalized T-cell clonal expansion was also low in some nonresponders.

The receptor comes from an adult with an advanced solid tumor such as melanoma, head and neck, liver or kidney cancer. J is TRBJ2-7 and V is TRBV5-1; 10 positions match TRBD2. The sample here was CD4+ or CD8+ T cells sorted from blood, taken in a trial of the OX40 agonist ivuxolimab. DNA of the CDR3: TGCGCCAGCAGCTTTTATCTAGCGGGAGCGAACGAGCAGTACTTC. This sequence encodes CASSFYLAGANEQYF.